The 31 T cell receptor beta chains below all came from one sample that was sequenced in a study of blood T cell repertoires in COVID-19. The repertoire was sequenced with immunoSEQ multiplex PCR; TCRdb's copy has only in-frame clones and lacks some. The table includes 250,000 to 300,000 clones, roughly 87% detected once. The sequenced sample consisted of peripheral blood. The receptors here all came from a woman in her 40s who had recovered from COVID-19.

This chain connects TRBV5-4 to TRBJ2-6, with TRBD1 matching 7 bases. V lost 2 bases and J lost 0; bases outside the gene matches: 5. Germline CDR1 and CDR2: SGHNT and YYREEE (reference sequence). The CDR3 has 17 amino acids. The CDR3 DNA reads as TGTGCCAGCAGCTTCCCGACAGGGCGCTCTGGGGCCAACGTCCTGACTTTC. This codes for CASSFPTGRSGANVLTF. The complete variable domain, with remaining parts taken from reference TRBV5-4 and TRBJ2-6, reads ETGVTQSPTHLIKTRGQQVTLRCSSQSGHNTVSWYQQALGQGPQFIFQYYREEENGRGNFPPRFSGLQFPNYSSELNVNALELDDSALYLCASSFPTGRSGANVLTFGAGSRLTVL.

The rearrangement links TRBV7-9 to TRBJ2-1; 8 nucleotides line up with TRBD2. This CDR3 has 14 amino acids. After removal of 6 bases from V and 5 bases from J, the junction contained 6 bases not matched to a gene. Per germline, CDR1 SEHNR and CDR2 FQNEAQ (reference sequence). In nucleotides, the CDR3 is TGTGCCAGCAGTTTTAGCGGGATAGACAATGAGCAGTTCTTC. The encoded protein is CASSFSGIDNEQFF.

The chain employs TRBV19 and TRBJ2-7; D not certain. The CDR3 contains 12 residues. V dropped 1 base and J dropped 5 bases, with 6 bases sitting between them. Germline-derived CDR1 and CDR2 are LNHDA and SQIVND (reference sequence). The CDR3 DNA is TGTGCCAGTAGTATAGGACGGGACGAGCAGTACTTC. Its protein is CASSIGRDEQYF.

The gene calls are TRBV30 and TRBJ2-2; maybe TRBD2 (6 bases). The CDR3 totals 14 residues. V lost 2 bases to trimming and J lost 8 bases, with 15 bases between them. CDR1 and CDR2 (germline): GTSNPN, SVGIG (reference sequence). The CDR3 is CAWSRAGTAGELFF. In nucleotides, the CDR3 is TGTGCCTGGAGTAGGGCAGGGACTGCAGGGGAGCTGTTTTTT.

This chain links TRBV6-2 or TRBV6-3 with TRBJ2-3; perhaps TRBD2 as D (6 bases). CDR3 size: 15 residues. With 4 bases removed from V and 2 bases from J, the gap between germline ends came to 13 bases. Per the germline V gene, CDR1 is MNHEY and CDR2 is SVGEGT. CDR3 protein: CASSLRRGDTDTQYF. The CDR3 DNA reads TGTGCCAGCAGTTTAAGGCGGGGCGACACAGATACGCAGTATTTT.

The rearrangement uses TRBV2 and TRBJ2-7; D call uncertain. V lost 1 base and J lost 0, with 7 bases in between. This CDR3 has 14 residues. Germline V gene data show CDR1 as SNHLY and CDR2 as FYNNEI. DNA for the CDR3: TGTGCCAGCAGTGAAGTACACCTCTCCTACGAGCAGTACTTC. This codes for CASSEVHLSYEQYF.

The sample holds one count of this clone. The rearrangement links TRBV2 to TRBJ2-5; 15 bases are shared with TRBD2. The CDR3 length is 19 residues. The ends lost 5 bases at V and 0 bases at J; junction bases unmatched: 10. From germline, CDR1 is SNHLY and CDR2 FYNNEI. This chain's CDR3 is CASSPRGGLAGGNQETQYF. CDR3 sequence (DNA): TGTGCCAGCAGTCCCAGGGGGGGACTAGCGGGGGGAAACCAAGAGACCCAGTACTTC. The full variable domain, completed using reference TRBV2 and TRBJ2-5, is EPEVTQTPSHQVTQMGQEVILRCVPISNHLYFYWYRQILGQKVEFLVSFYNNEISEKSEIFDDQFSVERPDGSNFTLKIRSTKLEDSAMYFCASSPRGGLAGGNQETQYFGPGTRLLVL.

The chain is built from TRBV11-2 and TRBJ2-5, with TRBD1 identical over 7 bases. The CDR3 extends over 14 amino acids. The V gene end was trimmed by 5 bases and the J gene end by 4 bases; junction bases not matched to a gene: 7. Germline assignment: CDR1 SGHAT and CDR2 FQNNGV. In DNA form, the CDR3 reads TGTGCCAGCAGCCTCGACAGGGCCGTAGAGACCCAGTACTTC. Translation gives CASSLDRAVETQYF.

In its sample, this clone was seen a few times. CDR3 residues: CASSLYRTDYAAELFF. In nucleotides, the CDR3 is TGTGCCAGCAGCTTGTATAGGACAGACTACGCGGCGGAGCTGTTTTTT. The genes are TRBV5-4 and TRBJ2-2; weak D call: TRBD1 (6 bases). Trimming shortened V by 1 base and J by 10 bases, and 20 bases separated the two germline ends. The germline V gene has CDR1 SGHNT and CDR2 YYREEE (reference sequence). The CDR3 extends over 16 amino acids.

In this sample, this clone turned up a few times. V is TRBV5-1 and J is TRBJ1-1; D is unresolved. CDR3 size: 15 residues. V lost 0 bases and J lost 0, with 9 bases in between. Germline CDR1 SGHRS, CDR2 YFSETQ. CDR3 loop: CASSLARSVNTEAFF. CDR3 nucleotides: TGCGCCAGCAGCTTGGCCCGCTCAGTGAACACTGAAGCTTTCTTT.

This sequence joins TRBV7-2 and TRBJ1-4; TRBD1 matches 12 bases. V was pared by 3 bases and J by 7 bases, with 0 bases of the junction left unmatched. This CDR3 comprises 14 residues. Germline V CDR1 and CDR2: SGHTA, FQGNSA. CDR3 in DNA: TGTGCCAGCAGCTTGGGACAGGGGGCTGAAAAACTGTTTTTT. Its protein is CASSLGQGAEKLFF. The full variable domain, completed using reference TRBV7-2 and TRBJ1-4, is GAGVSQSPSNKVTEKGKDVELRCDPISGHTALYWYRQSLGQGLEFLIYFQGNSAPDKSGLPSDRFSAERTGGSVSTLTIQRTQQEDSAVYLCASSLGQGAEKLFFGSGTQLSVL.

The chain uses TRBV10-3 and TRBJ1-6; D uncertain. Germline V gives CDR1 ENHRY, CDR2 SYGVKD. This CDR3 is built from 13 residues. V was cut by 0 bases and J by 11 bases, with 8 bases left in between. CDR3 in DNA: TGTGCCATCAGTGAGTCGAACGGGACACCCCTCCACTTT. It is translated as CAISESNGTPLHF.

The CDR3 bases are TGTGCCAGCAGCCTCGAGCGGTGGGATGAAAAACTGTTTTTT. The encoded protein is CASSLERWDEKLFF. V gene TRBV5-4 combines with J gene TRBJ1-4, with D unresolved. CDR1 SGHNT and CDR2 YYREEE come from the germline V gene (reference sequence). V was clipped by 4 bases and J by 6 bases, with 13 bases between them. The CDR3 has 14 amino acids.

J is TRBJ2-3 and V is TRBV5-6, with 12 nucleotides matching TRBD2. The length of the CDR3 is 16 residues. The V segment lost 3 bases and the J segment 3 bases; nucleotides outside the gene matches: 5. Germline V gene data show CDR1 as SGHDT and CDR2 as YYEEEE. The CDR3 sequence is CASSYLTSGRTDTQYF. The CDR3 coding sequence is TGTGCCAGCAGCTACCTGACTAGCGGGAGAACAGATACGCAGTATTTT.

This chain connects TRBV19 to TRBJ2-3, with 9 bases aligning to TRBD1. The V segment lost 4 bases and the J segment 3 bases; nucleotides outside the gene matches: 5. CDR1 LNHDA and CDR2 SQIVND come from the germline V gene (reference sequence). This CDR3 comprises 15 residues. CDR3 amino acids: CASSKGQGLTDTQYF. The CDR3 region has the DNA TGTGCCAGTAGTAAGGGACAGGGACTTACAGATACGCAGTATTTT.

The chain is built from TRBV6-5 and TRBJ2-5, with D possibly being TRBD1 (6 bases). V lost 6 bases and J lost 4, with 12 bases in between. The CDR3 is 13 residues long. Germline CDR1 and CDR2: MNHEY and SVGAGI. The DNA of the CDR3 is TGTGCCAGCAGGGACAGTTACGGAGAGACCCAGTACTTC. Translation: CASRDSYGETQYF.

This chain uses TRBV2 with TRBJ1-6; D is possibly TRBD1 (6 bases). CDR1 is SNHLY, CDR2 FYNNEI, per germline. CDR3 length equals 13 residues. V was shortened by 5 bases and J by 7 bases, with 9 bases between the two germline ends. CDR3 coding DNA: TGTGCCAGCAGTAGGGACACCAATTCACCCCTCCACTTT. It encodes CASSRDTNSPLHF. The full variable domain, with the rest looked up from reference TRBV2 and TRBJ1-6, is EPEVTQTPSHQVTQMGQEVILRCVPISNHLYFYWYRQILGQKVEFLVSFYNNEISEKSEIFDDQFSVERPDGSNFTLKIRSTKLEDSAMYFCASSRDTNSPLHFGNGTRLTVT.

The V and J genes are TRBV27 and TRBJ1-5; D not resolved. Germline V gene sequence: CDR1 MNHEY, CDR2 SMNVEV (reference sequence). The CDR3 sequence is 13 residues long. V was cut by 7 bases and J by 5 bases, with 12 bases left in between. CDR3 amino acids: CASKAGLDQPQHF. The CDR3 DNA reads TGTGCCAGCAAAGCCGGGTTGGATCAGCCCCAGCATTTT.

This clone has a single count. The chain has TRBV29-1 and TRBJ2-4; D not certain. Germline CDR1 and CDR2: SQVTM and ANQGSEA. V was clipped by 8 bases and J by 3 bases, with 11 bases between them. The CDR3 runs to 12 residues. Here the CDR3 reads CSTRSGKNIQYF. The CDR3 DNA reads TGCAGCACGCGGAGTGGCAAAAACATTCAGTACTTC.

V is TRBV7-9 and J is TRBJ2-3; D perhaps matches TRBD1 (5 bases). The length of the CDR3 is 17 residues. Germline V CDR1 and CDR2: SEHNR, FQNEAQ (reference sequence). V shed 5 bases and J shed 1 base, with 19 bases lying between them. The CDR3 DNA reads as TGTGCCAGCAGCCCCCCCAGCAGGGATGGTGGCACAGATACGCAGTATTTT. This sequence encodes CASSPPSRDGGTDTQYF.

This clone came up once. This sequence joins TRBV10-3 and TRBJ2-2; 8 nucleotides agree with TRBD1. After removal of 6 bases from V and 7 bases from J, the junction contained 13 bases not matched to a gene. CDR3 size: 16 residues. Germline V gene lookup returns CDR1 ENHRY and CDR2 SYGVKD. CDR3: CAISRDGQGQSGELFF. The CDR3, as DNA: TGTGCCATCAGCCGAGACGGACAGGGCCAGAGCGGGGAGCTGTTTTTT.

The chain has TRBV6-2 or TRBV6-3 and TRBJ2-1; 12 bases agree with TRBD2. Looked up from germline, CDR1 is MNHEY and CDR2 is SVGEGT. Losses at the gene ends were 2 bases for V and 5 bases for J; bases not matched to a gene: 7. This CDR3 region has 17 residues. The CDR3 is CASSYTSGRSTNNEQFF. CDR3 nucleotides: TGTGCCAGCAGTTACACTAGCGGGAGGTCTACGAACAATGAGCAGTTCTTC.

The V call is TRBV3-1 (or the pseudogene TRBV3-2), the J call TRBJ2-1, with 7 bases identical to TRBD2. Germline-derived CDR1 and CDR2 are LGHDT and YNNKEL (reference sequence). The CDR3 sequence is 17 residues long. The junction had 12 bases not matched to a gene; V was cut back by 4 bases and J by 3 bases. This CDR3 is CASSPVLSGLRYNEQFF. The CDR3 DNA reads as TGTGCCAGCAGCCCGGTCCTTAGCGGGCTACGCTACAATGAGCAGTTCTTC.

This chain uses TRBV3-1 (or the pseudogene TRBV3-2) with TRBJ2-5, with 10 bases aligning to TRBD2. CDR1 and CDR2 (germline): LGHDT, YNNKEL (reference sequence). J gave up 3 bases and V 4 bases, and 8 bases lay outside the gene matches. The CDR3 consists of 16 residues. The CDR3 coding sequence is TGTGCCAGCAGCCCGAAAGCGGGGGGGCCAGAAGAGACCCAGTACTTC. Translating it yields CASSPKAGGPEETQYF.

In this sample, this clone turned up a few times. The gene calls are TRBV2 and TRBJ2-1; 8 bases map to TRBD2. This CDR3 has 13 amino acids. Germline values: CDR1 SNHLY, CDR2 FYNNEI. The V and J ends lost 6 bases and 10 bases, in that order; junction bases with no gene match: 8. CDR3 residues: CASRVAGRPEQFF. CDR3 DNA: TGTGCCAGCAGAGTAGCGGGGCGGCCGGAGCAGTTCTTC.

The chain employs TRBV10-2 and TRBJ2-3; D might be TRBD1 (6 bases). Germline V gene sequence: CDR1 WSHSY, CDR2 SAAADI. V gave up 2 bases and J gave up 2 bases, with 11 bases separating them. The CDR3 is 15 residues long. DNA of the CDR3: TGCGCCAGCAGTGAGGACAGGAGGTCCACAGATACGCAGTATTTT. It encodes CASSEDRRSTDTQYF.

The V gene is TRBV30, the J gene TRBJ1-1; TRBD1 is a possible D gene (5 bases). The CDR3 has 13 amino acids. Germline-derived CDR1 and CDR2 are GTSNPN and SVGIG (reference sequence). With 4 bases removed from V and 2 bases from J, the gap between germline ends came to 11 bases. CDR3 DNA sequence: TGTGCCTGGATCCCGGGGACTAACACTGAAGCTTTCTTT. This sequence encodes CAWIPGTNTEAFF.

Only one count was recorded for this clone. Other DNA sequences in the same sample also yield this CDR3. V is TRBV12-3 or TRBV12-4 and J is TRBJ1-1; possible D gene TRBD1, 6 bases. Deletions cut 1 base from V and 8 bases from J, with 11 bases between. The CDR3 sequence is 13 residues long. CDR3 sequence reads: CASSLGGGTEAFF. CDR3 nucleotides: TGTGCCAGCAGTTTAGGCGGGGGCACAGAAGCTTTCTTT.

V and J are TRBV6-5 and TRBJ2-3; TRBD2 matches 7 bases. Germline V CDR1 and CDR2: MNHEY, SVGAGI. Trimming removed 2 bases from V and 1 base from J; junction bases left unmatched: 6. The CDR3 has 16 residues. This chain's CDR3 is CASSYTLALGTDTQYF. The CDR3 region has the DNA TGTGCCAGCAGTTACACACTAGCGTTGGGCACAGATACGCAGTATTTT.

The V gene is TRBV4-3, the J gene TRBJ1-1; unclear D gene. There are 16 residues in the CDR3. Trimming removed 0 bases from V and 4 bases from J, with 15 bases in between. CDR1 LGHNA and CDR2 YSLEER come from the germline V gene. CDR3 sequence reads: CASSQDNGVDGTEAFF. Written as DNA, the CDR3 is TGCGCCAGCAGCCAAGATAACGGGGTCGATGGCACTGAAGCTTTCTTT.

V gene TRBV10-2 combines with J gene TRBJ2-3, with 10 bases fitting TRBD2. Germline lookup yields CDR1 WSHSY and CDR2 SAAADI. The ends lost 3 bases at V and 4 bases at J; junction bases unmatched: 7. This CDR3 comprises 16 residues. The CDR3, as DNA: TGCGCCAGCAGTGACGTAAGCGGGAGGGCCGCAGATACGCAGTATTTT. The encoded protein is CASSDVSGRAADTQYF.